One and the same sample provided the 21 T cell receptor beta chains below, sequenced in a study of cytomegalovirus exposure and HLA in healthy donors. The primer mix had 60 Vbeta and 13 Jbeta primers. Here immunoSEQ multiplex PCR was the method, and the copy in TCRdb shows in-frame clones only, minus some. Of around 150,000 clones in the sample, about 9.1% are singletons; the top ten hold roughly 7%. Sequencing used PBMCs. These receptors came from a woman in her thirties or forties in good health and CMV-seropositive.

This clone showed up just a few times. This chain joins TRBV5-4 and TRBJ2-3; 7 bases map to TRBD1. Looked up from germline, CDR1 is SGHNT and CDR2 is YYREEE (reference sequence). The CDR3 sequence is 15 residues long. V was pared by 0 bases and J by 2 bases, with 3 bases of the junction left unmatched. DNA for the CDR3: TGTGCCAGCAGCTTGGACAGGGGACACACAGATACGCAGTATTTT. This codes for CASSLDRGHTDTQYF.

The rearrangement joins TRBV4-1 to TRBJ2-5; D possibly corresponds to TRBD1 (5 bases). The CDR3 sequence is 15 residues long. Looked up from germline, CDR1 is MGHRA and CDR2 is YSYEKL. Trimming took 3 bases from V and 2 from J, leaving 13 bases between them. The CDR3 reads CASSHLTASQETQYF. CDR3 DNA: TGCGCCAGCAGCCATTTGACAGCCTCTCAAGAGACCCAGTACTTC.

In its sample, this clone was seen a few times. The chain uses TRBV19 and TRBJ1-2; D is undetermined. With 8 bases removed from V and 5 bases from J, the gap between germline ends came to 15 bases. The CDR3 extends over 13 amino acids. CDR1 is LNHDA and CDR2 is SQIVND in the germline V gene (reference sequence). CDR3 in DNA: TGTGCCAGTTCTCCAGGCCGGGATTATGGCTACACCTTC. Translated: CASSPGRDYGYTF.

In this sample, this clone turned up a few times. The rearrangement uses TRBV21-1 and TRBJ2-2; the table's D gene call, TRBD1, was not cross checked with the DNA. TRBV21-1 is labeled a pseudogene. There are 17 residues in the CDR3. The DNA of the CDR3 is TGTGCCAGCAGCAAACATTGGGACAGGGAGGGCACCGGGGAGCTGTTTTTT. Its translation is CASSKHWDREGTGELFF.

DNA of the CDR3: TGCGCCAGCAGCTTGGAGGGGACAGAAAAACTGTTTTTT. It is translated as CASSLEGTEKLFF. This chain joins TRBV5-1 and TRBJ1-4, with a possible D match to TRBD1 (6 bases). The ends were cut back, 0 bases at V and 8 bases at J, with 8 bases in the middle. The CDR3 is made up of 13 amino acids. Germline V gives CDR1 SGHRS, CDR2 YFSETQ.

This clone was seen a few times. The chain employs TRBV6-5 and TRBJ2-1; TRBD1 matches at 11 bases. This CDR3 contains 14 residues. Germline assignment: CDR1 MNHEY and CDR2 SVGAGI. With V trimmed by 4 bases and J by 9 bases, 5 bases remained unmatched. The CDR3 sequence: CASSSGTGGVEQFF. DNA for the CDR3: TGTGCCAGCAGTTCCGGGACAGGGGGGGTTGAGCAGTTCTTC.

A few counts support this clone. V usage is TRBV27 and J usage is TRBJ2-2, with D uncertain. Germline CDR1 is MNHEY and CDR2 is SMNVEV (reference sequence). Trimming pared 3 bases from V and 7 bases from J, leaving 6 bases between. The CDR3 extends over 12 amino acids. The CDR3 DNA sequence: TGTGCCAGCAGTTTGGTCGGCGGGGAGCTGTTTTTT. Its translation: CASSLVGGELFF.

This clone was detected a few times. The genes are TRBV15 and TRBJ2-2; possibly TRBD2 for D (6 bases). Germline V gene sequence: CDR1 LNHNV, CDR2 YYDKDF (reference sequence). The CDR3 consists of 15 residues. Trimming removed 1 base at V and 5 bases at J, with 11 bases between. The CDR3 bases are TGTGCCACCAGCAGAGCCAGACTAGAAACCGGGGAGCTGTTTTTT. This sequence encodes CATSRARLETGELFF.

This chain connects TRBV10-1 to TRBJ2-2, with no clear D. Germline V gene lookup returns CDR1 WNHNN and CDR2 SYGVQD (reference sequence). V lost 5 bases and J lost 3, with 7 bases in between. This CDR3 is 13 amino acids long. The CDR3 loop reads CASSHSYTGELFF. The CDR3 bases are TGCGCCAGCAGTCACAGTTACACCGGGGAGCTGTTTTTT.

On this clone itself: Given the absence of the conserved phenylalanine or tryptophan at the CDR3 end, a read error is likely. CDR3 sequence reads: CASSPRQGTNEKLFV. The DNA of the CDR3 is TGTGCCAGCAGCCCAAGACAGGGGACTAATGAAAAACTGTTTGTT. This chain joins TRBV6-5 and TRBJ1-4; 8 nucleotides agree with TRBD1. The CDR3 has 15 amino acids. The germline CDR1 and CDR2 sequences are MNHEY and SVGAGI. V shed 6 bases and J 2 bases; nucleotides not matched to a gene: 5.

This chain uses TRBV19 with TRBJ2-7; 12 bases are a match to TRBD1. J was trimmed by 7 bases and V by 4 bases; bases with no gene match: 5. This CDR3 is built from 14 residues. The germline CDR1 and CDR2 sequences are LNHDA and SQIVND (reference sequence). The CDR3 protein is CASSTGTGGVEQYF. The CDR3 bases are TGTGCCAGTAGTACCGGGACAGGGGGCGTGGAGCAGTACTTC.

Worth noting for this clone: The sample has other DNA sequences that encode this CDR3 too. The chain has TRBV5-4 and TRBJ1-6; weak D call: TRBD1 (6 bases). The V gene's germline CDR1 is SGHNT and CDR2 YYREEE (reference sequence). There are 16 residues in the CDR3. V lost 0 bases and J lost 8, with 15 bases in between. The CDR3 loop is CASSLGSGALHSPLHF. Here the CDR3 DNA reads TGTGCCAGCAGCTTGGGTTCAGGGGCACTACATTCACCCCTCCACTTT.

The rearrangement links TRBV7-2 to TRBJ2-3; TRBD1 agrees at 9 bases. Germline loops: CDR1 SGHTA, CDR2 FQGNSA. The CDR3 contains 15 residues. The V gene end was trimmed by 4 bases and the J gene end by 6 bases; junction bases not matched to a gene: 8. The DNA of the CDR3 is TGTGCCAGCAGCTCCCGGGACAGGGTACCGGATACGCAGTATTTT. Translating it yields CASSSRDRVPDTQYF.

The V and J genes are TRBV11-3 and TRBJ2-2; 8 positions match TRBD1. CDR1 SGHNT and CDR2 YENEEA come from the germline V gene. Losses at the gene ends were 5 bases for V and 4 bases for J; bases not matched to a gene: 12. The CDR3 is 17 amino acids. CDR3 nucleotides: TGTGCCAGCAGCGCCGGACAGGGAGTGGGAATCACCGGGGAGCTGTTTTTT. Its protein is CASSAGQGVGITGELFF.

The rearrangement joins TRBV5-1 to TRBJ2-5; 12 nucleotides agree with TRBD2. This CDR3 has 16 amino acids. In germline, CDR1 is SGHRS, CDR2 YFSETQ. Trimming at V came to 4 bases and at J to 5 bases, leaving 9 bases not matched to a gene. The CDR3 region is CASSPPSGGAEETQYF. The CDR3 nucleotides are TGCGCCAGCAGCCCCCCTAGCGGGGGGGCGGAGGAGACCCAGTACTTC.

J is TRBJ2-2 and V is TRBV5-1; D ambiguous. V shed 0 bases and J shed 6 bases, with 9 bases lying between them. The CDR3 is made up of 14 amino acids. From germline, CDR1 is SGHRS and CDR2 YFSETQ. The CDR3 nucleotides read TGCGCCAGCAGCTTGGACTCTGTGGCCGGGGAGCTGTTTTTT. As protein: CASSLDSVAGELFF.

The chain has TRBV7-8 and TRBJ2-3; D possibly corresponds to TRBD1 (6 bases). The CDR3 length is 14 residues. Germline CDR1 reads SGHVS; CDR2 reads FQNEAQ. V lost 5 bases to trimming and J lost 2 bases, with 11 bases between them. CDR3 region: CASSNGQTTDTQYF. CDR3 coding DNA: TGTGCCAGCAGCAACGGACAGACCACAGATACGCAGTATTTT.

The chain has TRBV11-2 and TRBJ1-1, with 11 bases identical to TRBD1. Germline lookup yields CDR1 SGHAT and CDR2 FQNNGV. The CDR3 length is 17 residues. J lost 0 bases, V lost 4 bases, and 7 bases had no gene match. CDR3 bases: TGTGCCAGCAGCTACCCGATGGACAGGGGGCTGAACACTGAAGCTTTCTTT. It is translated as CASSYPMDRGLNTEAFF.

The chain combines TRBV15 with TRBJ2-1; TRBD2 matches 11 bases. V shed 1 base and J 5 bases; nucleotides not matched to a gene: 1. This CDR3 has 15 amino acids. CDR1 LNHNV and CDR2 YYDKDF come from the germline V gene (reference sequence). CDR3 sequence (DNA): TGTGCCACCAGCAGAGGTAGCGGGGGGGACAATGAGCAGTTCTTC. This codes for CATSRGSGGDNEQFF.

The CDR3 coding sequence is TGCGCCAGCAGCTTTGGCCTGAGGGGGAGGGGAATGAACACTGAAGCTTTCTTT. Protein product: CASSFGLRGRGMNTEAFF. The chain is built from TRBV5-1 and TRBJ1-1; D possibly corresponds to TRBD1 (6 bases). The CDR3 is made up of 18 amino acids. Germline V lookup: CDR1 SGHRS, CDR2 YFSETQ. V lost 2 bases, J lost 0 bases, and 20 bases lay in between.

This clone has a handful of counts. The gene calls are TRBV6-6 and TRBJ1-4; TRBD1 matches at 9 bases. V trimming: 5 bases; J trimming: 6 bases; junction bases outside the gene matches: 7. The CDR3 runs to 15 residues. Germline lookup yields CDR1 MNHNY and CDR2 SVGAGI (reference sequence). CDR3 amino acids: CASSDPGQGYEKLFF. The CDR3 DNA follows: TGTGCCAGCAGTGACCCGGGACAGGGTTATGAAAAACTGTTTTTT.